These 20 T cell receptor beta chains came from one sample sequenced in a study of early T cells in non-severe SARS-CoV-2 infection. Via MiXCR, TCRdb re-called the 5' RACE reads, giving one row per CDR3 protein. This table holds about 64,000 distinct CDR3 sequences, just under 5% found once. What was sequenced was whole blood. The source is an adult who was a healthcare worker with PCR-confirmed SARS-CoV-2 infection or an uninfected control (not recorded which).

Ten or more counts support this clonotype. V usage is TRBV7-2 and J usage is TRBJ1-5; 8 bases agree with TRBD1. This CDR3 region has 16 residues. Trimming at V came to 2 bases and at J to 3 bases, leaving 6 bases not matched to a gene. Per the germline V gene, CDR1 is SGHTA and CDR2 is FQGNSA. CDR3 residues: CASSLMAGGDNQPQHF. Written as DNA, the CDR3 is TGTGCCAGCAGCTTAATGGCAGGGGGCGACAATCAGCCCCAGCATTTT.

V gene TRBV12-5 combines with J gene TRBJ2-7, with 8 bases lining up with TRBD1. V lost 6 bases and J lost 5; bases outside the gene matches: 15. Germline V gene sequence: CDR1 LGHNT, CDR2 FRNRAP. CDR3 length: 16 residues. In DNA form, the CDR3 reads TGTGCTAGTGGGAAAGGACAGGGCGAAGTATTTCACGAGCAGTACTTC. Protein product: CASGKGQGEVFHEQYF. The variable domain in full, with the rest retrieved from reference TRBV12-5 and TRBJ2-7, is DARVTQTPRHKVTEMGQEVTMRCQPILGHNTVFWYRQTMMQGLELLAYFRNRAPLDDSGMPKDRFSAEMPDATLATLKIQPSEPRDSAVYFCASGKGQGEVFHEQYFGPGTRLTVT.

This clonotype was seen more than once but under ten times. The J gene is TRBJ2-7, the V gene TRBV3-1, with 9 bases lining up with TRBD2. Germline CDR1 reads LGHDT; CDR2 reads YNNKEL (reference sequence). The CDR3 spans 15 residues. V lost 1 base, J lost 2 bases, and 3 bases stayed unmatched. This chain's CDR3 is CASSQGLAEAYEQYF. CDR3 DNA sequence: TGTGCCAGCAGCCAAGGACTAGCGGAGGCCTACGAGCAGTACTTC.

The V gene is TRBV6-2 or TRBV6-3, the J gene TRBJ2-7; D is tentatively TRBD1 or TRBD2 (5 bases each). CDR1 MNHEY and CDR2 SVGEGT come from the germline V gene. The CDR3 is made up of 13 amino acids. V was trimmed by 5 bases and J by 7 bases, leaving 15 bases between them. CDR3 protein: CASSHGTPREQYF. The CDR3 nucleotides are TGTGCCAGCAGTCATGGGACCCCGAGGGAGCAGTACTTC.

This clonotype was observed many times. The chain recombines TRBV18 with TRBJ2-7; 8 bases map to TRBD1. This CDR3 is 16 amino acids long. Germline lookup yields CDR1 KGHSH and CDR2 LQKENI. The ends lost 3 bases at V and 0 bases at J; junction bases unmatched: 7. The CDR3: CASSPGTGRSSYEQYF. Written as DNA, the CDR3 is TGTGCCAGCTCACCGGGGACAGGCCGTAGCTCCTACGAGCAGTACTTC.

The rearrangement uses TRBV20-1 and TRBJ2-7; D perhaps matches TRBD2 (5 bases). Germline-derived CDR1 and CDR2 are DFQATT and SNEGSKA (reference sequence). The CDR3 length is 14 residues. With 1 base removed from V and 0 bases from J, the gap between germline ends came to 10 bases. CDR3 loop: CSARAFGNSYEQYF. In DNA form, the CDR3 reads TGCAGTGCTAGAGCTTTCGGGAACTCCTACGAGCAGTACTTC.

This clonotype was seen ten or more times. The gene calls are TRBV2 and TRBJ2-7; 12 bases are shared with TRBD2. Germline CDR1 and CDR2: SNHLY and FYNNEI. This CDR3 spans 14 amino acids. V trimming: 6 bases; J trimming: 4 bases; junction bases outside the gene matches: 4. CDR3 protein: CASRTSGSLYEQYF. The CDR3 DNA is TGTGCCAGCAGGACTAGCGGGAGTCTTTACGAGCAGTACTTC.

The chain carries TRBV15 and TRBJ1-1; D unclear. Deletions cut 8 bases from V and 0 bases from J, with 10 bases between. The germline V gene encodes CDR1 LNHNV and CDR2 YYDKDF (reference sequence). The CDR3 extends over 13 amino acids. CDR3 coding DNA: TGTGCCACCTCCCTTCAGGTGAACACTGAAGCTTTCTTT. Protein sequence: CATSLQVNTEAFF.

This clonotype has at least ten counts. The chain couples TRBV11-1 to TRBJ2-3; D might be TRBD2 (6 bases). Germline values: CDR1 SGHAT, CDR2 FQDESV (reference sequence). This CDR3 is built from 13 residues. V was shortened by 7 bases and J by 5 bases, with 13 bases between the two germline ends. In nucleotides, the CDR3 is TGTGCCAGCACCCCCCCGGGGGTAGATACGCAGTATTTT. Translated, it gives CASTPPGVDTQYF.

There are many counts of this clonotype. The chain has TRBV19 and TRBJ2-7; D tentatively fits TRBD1 or TRBD2 (6 bases each). CDR3 length: 13 residues. Germline V gene data show CDR1 as LNHDA and CDR2 as SQIVND (reference sequence). Trimming stripped 5 bases from V and 3 bases from J, with 11 bases between. The CDR3 here is CASSPRDIYEQYF. CDR3 bases: TGTGCCAGTAGTCCGCGGGACATCTACGAGCAGTACTTC.

In this sample, this clonotype turned up a few times. The chain carries TRBV4-2 and TRBJ2-7, with TRBD1 matching 9 bases. This CDR3 has 13 residues. Trimming at V came to 3 bases and at J to 7 bases, leaving 4 bases not matched to a gene. Germline loops: CDR1 LGHNA, CDR2 YNFKEQ. CDR3 sequence (DNA): TGTGCCAGCAGCCAGAACGACAGGGGGGAGCAGTACTTC. It codes for CASSQNDRGEQYF.

This clonotype has ten or more counts. The V gene is TRBV3-1, the J gene TRBJ2-5; D ambiguous. This CDR3 contains 10 residues. The ends were cut back, 0 bases at V and 7 bases at J, with 0 bases in the middle. The germline V gene encodes CDR1 LGHDT and CDR2 YNNKEL (reference sequence). CDR3 sequence (DNA): TGTGCCAGCAGCCAAGAGACCCAGTACTTC. Translated: CASSQETQYF.

This clonotype was detected many times. The V gene is TRBV9, the J gene TRBJ1-3, with D possibly being TRBD1 (5 bases). This CDR3 has 15 amino acids. The V gene's germline CDR1 is SGDLS and CDR2 YYNGEE. The V end was cut by 0 bases, the J end by 2 bases, with 9 bases between. The CDR3 bases are TGTGCCAGCAGCGTAGCTTGGGGACCTGGAAACACCATATATTTT. Translated: CASSVAWGPGNTIYF. The full variable domain, in which reference TRBV9 and TRBJ1-3 provide the parts outside the CDR3, is DSGVTQTPKHLITATGQRVTLRCSPRSGDLSVYWYQQSLDQGLQFLIQYYNGEERAKGNILERFSAQQFPDLHSELNLSSLELGDSALYFCASSVAWGPGNTIYFGEGSWLTVV.

This clonotype has only a few counts. The V call is TRBV11-2, the J call TRBJ2-2, with 7 bases matching TRBD2. Germline V lookup: CDR1 SGHAT, CDR2 FQNNGV. The CDR3 has 15 amino acids. The trim removed 5 bases at V and 4 bases at J, leaving 7 bases unmatched. The CDR3 loop is CASSQRAGLTGELFF. As DNA, the CDR3 is TGTGCCAGCAGCCAACGAGCGGGGCTCACCGGGGAGCTGTTTTTT.

Only a few counts were recorded for this clonotype. J is TRBJ2-1 and V is TRBV19; TRBD2 agrees at 11 bases. The CDR3 totals 15 residues. The ends lost 3 bases at V and 7 bases at J; junction bases unmatched: 5. Germline CDR1 LNHDA, CDR2 SQIVND (reference sequence). CDR3 residues: CASSMQLAGVNEQFF. Written as DNA, the CDR3 is TGTGCCAGTAGTATGCAACTAGCGGGAGTTAATGAGCAGTTCTTC.

This clonotype was observed many times. The V gene is TRBV2, the J gene TRBJ2-4, with 7 bases matching TRBD2. CDR3 length: 16 residues. Germline CDR1 reads SNHLY; CDR2 reads FYNNEI. V shed 4 bases, J shed 1 base, and the junction held 7 bases outside the gene matches. The CDR3 sequence: CASSGGLSGAKNIQYF. DNA for the CDR3: TGTGCCAGCAGTGGAGGCCTTAGCGGGGCCAAAAACATTCAGTACTTC. Full variable domain (missing parts from reference TRBV2 and TRBJ2-4): EPEVTQTPSHQVTQMGQEVILRCVPISNHLYFYWYRQILGQKVEFLVSFYNNEISEKSEIFDDQFSVERPDGSNFTLKIRSTKLEDSAMYFCASSGGLSGAKNIQYFGAGTRLSVL.

This clonotype was seen repeatedly, ten times or more. A junction boundary mismatches the germline segment, possibly from a read error. The J gene is TRBJ2-1, the V gene TRBV18; the match to TRBD2 covers 8 bases. CDR3 length: 12 residues. Per the germline V gene, CDR1 is KGHSH and CDR2 is LQKENI. The CDR3 bases are TGTGCCAGCTCAGAAAGTCAGCGGGAGTCGGTCTTC. It is translated as CASSESQRESVF. Looking up the rest from reference TRBV18 and TRBJ2-1 gives the full variable domain: NAGVMQNPRHLVRRRGQEARLRCSPMKGHSHVYWYRQLPEEGLKFMVYLQKENIIDESGMPKERFSAEFPKEGPSILRIQQVVRGDSAAYFCASSESQRESVFGPGTRLTVL.

This clonotype was found a few times. The chain uses TRBV6-2 or TRBV6-3 and TRBJ2-4; D possibly corresponds to TRBD2 (6 bases). Germline V lookup: CDR1 MNHEY, CDR2 SVGEGT. V was shortened by 2 bases and J by 9 bases, with 14 bases between the two germline ends. The CDR3 loop spans 14 amino acids. Here the CDR3 reads CASSYPQEGSIQYF. CDR3 DNA sequence: TGTGCCAGCAGTTACCCCCAGGAGGGGAGCATTCAGTACTTC.

This clonotype was counted many times. The chain uses TRBV29-1 and TRBJ1-1, with TRBD1 identical over 9 bases. Germline assignment: CDR1 SQVTM and CDR2 ANQGSEA. Unmatched junction bases numbered 8, after V lost 6 bases and J lost 6 bases. CDR3 length equals 13 residues. CDR3 DNA: TGCAGCGTCTCGGGACAGGGCAGTCCTGAAGCTTTCTTT. Translated, it gives CSVSGQGSPEAFF. The full variable domain, completed using reference TRBV29-1 and TRBJ1-1, is SAVISQKPSRDICQRGTSLTIQCQVDSQVTMMFWYRQQPGQSLTLIATANQGSEATYESGFVIDKFPISRPNLTFSTLTVSNMSPEDSSIYLCSVSGQGSPEAFFGQGTRLTVV.

The table lists this clonotype with many counts. The V and J genes are TRBV7-9 and TRBJ2-2; TRBD1 is a possible D gene (5 bases). The CDR3 sequence is 17 residues long. Trimming cost V 1 base and J 2 bases, with 14 bases left between them. Germline-derived CDR1 and CDR2 are SEHNR and FQNEAQ (reference sequence). The CDR3 protein is CASSLVPRTFNTGELFF. The DNA of the CDR3 is TGTGCCAGCAGCTTAGTGCCTAGGACATTTAACACCGGGGAGCTGTTTTTT.